This TCR beta chain was sequenced during a study of cytomegalovirus exposure and HLA in healthy donors. Whole-study results and caveats: Donor immune exposure was known only as CMV serostatus.

Concerning this clone itself: Its antigen is still unknown.

The CDR3 length is 14 residues. V lost 6 bases and J lost 1, with 10 bases in between. Germline CDR1 and CDR2: ENHRY and SYGVKD. PCR primers comprised 60 Vbeta and 13 Jbeta primers. Sequencing was performed with immunoSEQ multiplex PCR; in TCRdb, only in-frame clones are kept and a portion is missing. This sample carries about 140,000 clones, with approximately 2.4% going to the ten biggest clones. The chain links TRBV10-3 to TRBJ2-4; D perhaps matches TRBD1 (6 bases). The receptor's source is a man aged 35 to 55 in good health and CMV-seronegative. The sequenced material came from PBMCs. The CDR3 DNA sequence: TGTGCCATCAGCTCTGGACAGGCCAAAAACATTCAGTACTTC. Protein sequence: CAISSGQAKNIQYF.